Here is one T cell receptor beta chain with its context. The data were taken from a study of T cells in Graves' hyperthyroidism and ophthalmopathy. Germline values: CDR1 LNHDA, CDR2 SQIVND (reference sequence). The V gene end was trimmed by 5 bases and the J gene end by 2 bases; junction bases not matched to a gene: 7. This CDR3 region has 16 residues. This sample holds PBMCs from less than 11 ml fresh peripheral blood. TCR beta CDR3 sequences were amplified from RNA transcripts. The primer set for the first-round RT-PCR of the TCR CDR3 was HTBI. TCRdb called the multiplex PCR reads again in MiXCR, with one record for every CDR3 protein. The sample has about 100,000 distinct CDR3 sequences; approximately 16% are singletons.

The chain uses TRBV19 and TRBJ2-5, with 11 nucleotides matching TRBD2. The material sequenced was blood. The source of this sequence is a woman aged 45-65 years with Graves' hyperthyroidism. The chain's CDR3 is CASSDTLAGEQETQYF. The CDR3 DNA reads TGTGCCAGTAGTGACACACTAGCGGGAGAGCAAGAGACCCAGTACTTC.